Below are 23 T cell receptor beta chains sequenced from a single sample in a study of CD8+ T cells in alopecia areata. RNA was isolated and reverse transcribed to cDNA, the sequencing template. Measured with immunoSEQ multiplex PCR; TCRdb has only the in-frame clones, and not every one. The sample shows about 120,000 clones, none of them appearing just once. Sequenced: lesional skin. The receptors were gathered from a C3H/HeJ mouse with alopecia areata. The mouse strain carries the MHC haplotype H2-k.

Regarding this clone: Gene names and germline match the mouse. The sequenced fragment ends 4 residues before the CDR3 boundary, so the rest is inferred from the germline J gene. The rearrangement uses TRBV19 and TRBJ2-7; tentative D call: TRBD1 (6 bases). The germline V and J ends were trimmed by 4 bases and 3 bases, with 14 bases remaining between them. Germline V lookup: CDR1 FNHDT, CDR2 SITEND (reference sequence). This CDR3 is built from 14 residues. CDR3 bases read: TGTGCCAGCAGTCGGGGACAAACAGACTAT. Encoded protein: CASSRGQTDY. The entire CDR3 protein is CASSRGQTDYEQYF. Combining the CDR3 with reference TRBV19 and TRBJ2-7 gives the whole variable domain GGIITQTPKFLIGQEGQKLTLKCQQNFNHDTMYWYRQDSGKGLRLIYYSITENDLQKGDLSEGYDASREKKSSFSLTVTSAQKNEMAVFLCASSRGQTDYEQYFGPGTRLTVL.

There are a few counts of this clone. TCRdb's protein sequence differs at residue 10 from the translated DNA; the protein presented here follows the DNA. Mouse gene names and germline throughout. The CDR3 extends 3 residues past the end of the read, so its final part is completed from the germline J gene. This sequence joins TRBV19 and TRBJ1-3; D remains ambiguous. The CDR3 spans 13 residues. Germline lookup yields CDR1 FNHDT and CDR2 SITEND (reference sequence). V lost 5 bases and J 0 bases, leaving 6 bases between the germline ends. CDR3 in amino acids: CASRADSGNTLYF. The CDR3 DNA, read in part, is TGTGCCAGCAGAGCAGATTCTGGAAATACG. Supplemented by reference TRBV19 and TRBJ1-3, the full variable domain reads GGIITQTPKFLIGQEGQKLTLKCQQNFNHDTMYWYRQDSGKGLRLIYYSITENDLQKGDLSEGYDASREKKSSFSLTVTSAQKNEMAVFLCASRADSGNTLYFGEGSRLIVV.

On this clone: Gene labels here are mouse ones. The sequence runs out 4 residues before the end of the CDR3; the remainder is reconstructed from the germline J gene. The genes are TRBV17 and TRBJ2-3, with D possibly matching TRBD2 (6 bases). V shed 0 bases and J shed 0 bases, with 10 bases lying between them. CDR3 size: 16 residues. From germline, CDR1 is MNHDT and CDR2 YYDKIL. CDR3 region: CASSRDPGASAETLYF. The CDR3 DNA, read in part, is TGTGCTAGCAGTAGAGATCCTGGGGCCAGTGCAGAA.

In this sample, this clone turned up a few times. The TCRdb protein and the DNA translation do not line up at residue 13; the protein shown here was made by translating the DNA. Mouse germline and gene names are used. The observed sequence ends 3 residues before the CDR3 terminus, with the missing tail filled in from the germline J gene. The rearrangement joins TRBV1 to TRBJ1-6; D call uncertain. TRBJ1-6 is an ORF for which the function is uncertain. The germline V and J ends were trimmed by 0 bases and 0 bases, with 6 bases remaining between them. The CDR3 has 16 residues. Germline CDR1 is NSQYPW and CDR2 is LRSPGD (reference sequence). This chain's CDR3 is CTCSAEVFSYNSPLYF. The sequenced CDR3 bases are TGCACCTGCAGTGCAGAGGTATTTTCCTATAATTCGCCC.

This clone was counted ten times or more. Genes here carry mouse names. Read coverage stops 4 residues before the CDR3 terminus; the germline J gene supplies the remainder. V gene TRBV3 combines with J gene TRBJ2-2, with 8 nucleotides matching TRBD1. The length of the CDR3 is 15 residues. V trimming: 5 bases; J trimming: 2 bases; junction bases outside the gene matches: 4. CDR1 is SNHLY, CDR2 FYNGKV, per germline (reference sequence). The CDR3 spells CASSLTGENTGQLYF. Incomplete CDR3 DNA: TGTGCCAGCAGCCTGACAGGGGAGAACACCGGG.

In the case of this clone: Gene names are the mouse ones. The read falls 4 residues short of the CDR3 end, and the missing part is taken from the germline J gene. The chain couples TRBV13-1 to TRBJ2-1, with a weak D call TRBD2 (5 bases). This CDR3 contains 16 residues. The germline V gene has CDR1 NSHNY and CDR2 SYGAGN. V gave up 0 bases and J gave up 3 bases, with 13 bases separating them. CDR3 DNA, as far as it was read: TGTGCCAGCAGTGATGTCTCTGGGTACATCTATGCT. Translation gives CASSDVSGYIYA. The complete CDR3 protein is CASSDVSGYIYAEQFF.

About this clone: Germline and genes here are mouse. The read ends 4 residues before the CDR3 terminus; that terminus is restored from the germline J gene. V gene TRBV1 combines with J gene TRBJ2-4; 10 positions match TRBD2. Trimming cost V 2 bases and J 0 bases; bases outside gene matches: 5. Per the germline V gene, CDR1 is NSQYPW and CDR2 is LRSPGD (reference sequence). This CDR3 region has 17 residues. The sequenced part of the CDR3 DNA is TGCACCTGCAGTGCATCGGGACTGGGGCTTAGTCAAAAC. It specifies CTCSASGLGLSQN. The whole CDR3 protein reads CTCSASGLGLSQNTLYF. The variable domain in full, with the rest retrieved from reference TRBV1 and TRBJ2-4, is VTLLEQNPRWRLVPRGQAVNLRCILKNSQYPWMSWYQQDLQKQLQWLFTLRSPGDKEVKSLPGADYLATRVTDTELRLQVANMSQGRTLYCTCSASGLGLSQNTLYFGAGTRLSVL.

This clone came up many times. The gene symbols are mouse symbols. The same CDR3 is also encoded by other DNA sequences in this sample. The part of the CDR3 DNA that was read is TGTGCCAGCAGTGATCGGGGGGCTGGAGAC. It specifies CASSDRGAGD. The entire CDR3 is CASSDRGAGDTQYF. The chain links TRBV13-3 to TRBJ2-5; D is perhaps TRBD2 (7 bases). The sequence runs out 4 residues before the end of the CDR3; the remainder is reconstructed from the germline J gene. Germline CDR1 and CDR2: NNHDY and SYVADS. CDR3 length: 14 amino acids.

The table lists this clone with a few counts. Gene names denote mouse genes. The sequence runs out 4 residues before the end of the CDR3; the remainder is reconstructed from the germline J gene. V usage is TRBV13-2 and J usage is TRBJ1-4; 7 positions match TRBD1. J gave up 6 bases and V 3 bases, and 5 bases lay outside the gene matches. Per the germline V gene, CDR1 is NNHNN and CDR2 is SYGAGS (reference sequence). CDR3 length: 14 amino acids. This CDR3 reads CASGGQGGDERLFF. The DNA read from the CDR3 is TGTGCCAGCGGTGGACAGGGAGGGGACGAA.

This clone was counted a few times. Genes here carry mouse names. Coverage ceases 4 residues before the CDR3 finishes, and the germline J gene fills in the end. The rearrangement uses TRBV1 and TRBJ2-3; 7 nucleotides align to TRBD2. Germline values: CDR1 NSQYPW, CDR2 LRSPGD (reference sequence). The CDR3 covers 17 residues. V trimming: 0 bases; J trimming: 0 bases; junction bases outside the gene matches: 6. Here the CDR3 reads CTCSADPGGSSAETLYF. Incomplete CDR3 DNA: TGCACCTGCAGTGCAGACCCTGGGGGTTCTAGTGCAGAA.

This clone has only a few counts. The gene names here belong to mouse. The CDR3 is cut off 4 residues early in the read; its end comes from the germline J gene. The J gene is TRBJ2-5, the V gene TRBV13-1; D unresolved. The CDR3 is made up of 15 amino acids. Germline CDR1 NSHNY, CDR2 SYGAGN. Trimming pared 1 base from V and 0 bases from J, leaving 9 bases between. This CDR3 is CASSDNRFNQDTQYF. The covered CDR3 bases are TGTGCCAGCAGTGATAACAGATTTAACCAAGAC.

This clone was seen only a few times. The gene names here belong to mouse. Sequencing ends 4 residues short of the CDR3 end; the germline J gene provides the rest. The chain combines TRBV17 with TRBJ2-5; TRBD1 matches 10 bases. With V trimmed by 1 base and J by 3 bases, 7 bases remained unmatched. The CDR3 covers 17 residues. Germline CDR1 MNHDT, CDR2 YYDKIL. The DNA read from the CDR3 is TGTGCTAGCAGTAGAGCCCCGGGACAGGGGTATCAAGAC. The encoded protein is CASSRAPGQGYQD. The whole CDR3 region reads CASSRAPGQGYQDTQYF.

In this sample, this clone turned up a few times. The genes and germline here are from mouse. The missing CDR3 end, 4 residues past where the read stops, is filled in from the germline J gene. This chain joins TRBV16 and TRBJ2-7, with 10 bases fitting TRBD2. Germline lookup yields CDR1 SGHSA and CDR2 FRNQAP. The CDR3 is 15 residues long. CDR3 amino acids: CASSLDKGLGYEQYF. The CDR3 bases that were read are TGTGCAAGCAGCTTAGATAAGGGACTGGGGTAT.

Of note for this clone: Gene names and germline match the mouse. The read terminates 4 residues ahead of where the CDR3 ends, so the germline J gene completes it. The V and J genes are TRBV13-3 and TRBJ1-1, with 10 bases matching TRBD1. This CDR3 contains 14 residues. Germline-derived CDR1 and CDR2 are NNHDY and SYVADS. CDR3 amino acids: CASTPGQGVTEVFF. Incomplete CDR3 DNA: TGTGCCAGCACCCCAGGACAGGGGGTTACA.

This clone turned up a few times. The germline and genes are mouse ones. The read ends 4 residues shy of where the CDR3 ends; the end is completed using the germline J gene. This rearrangement joins TRBV13-3 to TRBJ2-5, with a weak D call TRBD1 (6 bases). This CDR3 has 14 residues. Between the trimmed V and J ends, which lost 6 bases and 3 bases, there was a span of 14 bases. Per germline, CDR1 NNHDY and CDR2 SYVADS. CDR3 bases read: TGTGCCAGCACTTCTAACAGGGAACAAGAC. It encodes CASTSNREQD. In full, the CDR3 is CASTSNREQDTQYF.

Regarding this clone: The protein recorded in TCRdb does not match the translated DNA at residue 10; the protein presented here comes from translating the DNA. Gene and germline names: mouse. The CDR3 goes on 3 residues after the read ends, and that part is filled in from the germline J gene. The chain joins TRBV1 to TRBJ1-3; 7 bases match TRBD1. The CDR3 contains 13 residues. V gave up 4 bases and J gave up 6 bases; unmatched junction bases: 3. The germline V gene encodes CDR1 NSQYPW and CDR2 LRSPGD (reference sequence). The chain's CDR3 is CTCSGGTENTLYF. The DNA read from the CDR3 is TGCACCTGCAGTGGTGGGACAGAAAATACG.

This clone has a count of ten or more. Gene names denote mouse genes. The CDR3 end is not reached by the read, which stops 4 residues before it; the germline J gene fills it in. The same CDR3 is also encoded by other DNA sequences in this sample. The V call is TRBV13-3, the J call TRBJ2-1; 8 nucleotides match TRBD1. Germline V gene data show CDR1 as NNHDY and CDR2 as SYVADS. This CDR3 is built from 14 residues. The CDR3 spells CASSDQGAGAEQFF. CDR3 DNA (partial): TGTGCCAGCAGTGATCAGGGGGCAGGAGCT.

On this clone: Gene names denote mouse genes. The CDR3 goes on 4 residues after the read ends, and that part is filled in from the germline J gene. The rearrangement joins TRBV19 to TRBJ2-1; 9 nucleotides match TRBD2. CDR1 is FNHDT and CDR2 is SITEND in the germline V gene (reference sequence). The CDR3 sequence is 15 residues long. After removal of 1 base from V and 6 bases from J, the junction contained 5 bases not matched to a gene. The CDR3 loop is CASSISPGGVAEQFF. CDR3 bases read: TGTGCCAGCAGTATAAGCCCTGGGGGGGTTGCT.

This clone was found many times. Gene names follow the mouse nomenclature. With the read ending 4 residues before the CDR3 end, the germline J gene is used to fill in that end. J is TRBJ2-1 and V is TRBV13-3; 8 nucleotides agree with TRBD2. V dropped 3 bases and J dropped 1; count of bases not matched to a gene: 6. Germline-derived CDR1 and CDR2 are NNHDY and SYVADS. This CDR3 is built from 16 residues. CDR3 loop: CASSAFWGENYAEQFF. The CDR3 bases that were read are TGTGCCAGCAGTGCCTTCTGGGGGGAGAACTATGCT.

This clone occurred a few times. Mouse gene names apply. The sequenced fragment ends 4 residues before the CDR3 boundary, so the rest is inferred from the germline J gene. Additional DNA sequences in this sample encode the identical CDR3. This chain joins TRBV19 and TRBJ2-1; 9 bases fit TRBD1. Germline V lookup: CDR1 FNHDT, CDR2 SITEND (reference sequence). The CDR3 has 14 residues. CDR3 bases read: TGTGCCAGCAGTATTGACAGGGGGGAGGCT. Translating gives CASSIDRGEA. The whole CDR3 reads CASSIDRGEAEQFF. The whole variable domain, filled in from reference TRBV19 and TRBJ2-1, reads GGIITQTPKFLIGQEGQKLTLKCQQNFNHDTMYWYRQDSGKGLRLIYYSITENDLQKGDLSEGYDASREKKSSFSLTVTSAQKNEMAVFLCASSIDRGEAEQFFGPGTRLTVL.

This clone was counted between two and nine times. Gene and germline names: mouse. The sequence runs out 4 residues before the end of the CDR3; the remainder is reconstructed from the germline J gene. The V and J genes are TRBV13-3 and TRBJ1-1; 7 bases agree with TRBD1. CDR1 is NNHDY, CDR2 SYVADS, per germline. The CDR3 has 13 residues. The covered CDR3 bases are TGTGCCAGCAGTGGGGACAGTACGACA. This encodes CASSGDSTT. The full CDR3 protein is CASSGDSTTEVFF.

As concerns this clone: Genes and germline come from the mouse. Coverage ceases 4 residues before the CDR3 finishes, and the germline J gene fills in the end. V is TRBV13-2 and J is TRBJ2-1; a possible D gene is TRBD1 (7 bases). CDR3 size: 16 residues. Per the germline V gene, CDR1 is NNHNN and CDR2 is SYGAGS (reference sequence). The V end was cut by 2 bases, the J end by 1 base, with 13 bases between. Partial CDR3 DNA: TGTGCCAGCGGTGAGATCTCAGGGGGGAACTATGCT. Residues: CASGEISGGNYA. From start to end, the CDR3 is CASGEISGGNYAEQFF.

As regards this clone: There is a difference at residue 12 between the TCRdb protein and the DNA translation, so the protein given here was translated from the DNA. Germline and genes here are mouse. Read sequence stops 3 residues before the CDR3 end, and the germline J gene provides the missing end. V and J are TRBV19 and TRBJ1-3, with D unclear. Germline CDR1 is FNHDT and CDR2 is SITEND (reference sequence). Trimming removed 3 bases at V and 0 bases at J, with 10 bases between. The CDR3 covers 15 residues. The CDR3 loop reads CASSTFRNSGNTLYF. The DNA read from the CDR3 is TGTGCCAGCAGTACGTTCAGGAATTCTGGAAATACG.